This record concerns one TCR beta chain sequence. Its target is not known. These data originate in a study of cytomegalovirus exposure and HLA in healthy donors. The study ran its PCR with 60 Vbeta and 13 Jbeta primers. Sequencing was performed with immunoSEQ multiplex PCR; in TCRdb, only in-frame clones are kept and a portion is missing. The table lists tens of thousands of clones, about 66% of them singletons. V trimming: 5 bases; J trimming: 2 bases; junction bases outside the gene matches: 1. The germline V gene encodes CDR1 SGHTA and CDR2 FQGNSA. This CDR3 region has 15 residues. General observations from the study: Later on, an analysis tied some 17,000 TCR beta sequences to HLA alleles at 0.05 false discovery rate.

This clonotype originated in a man aged 25-40 years in good health and CMV-seronegative. The rearrangement uses TRBV7-2 and TRBJ2-6, with 9 bases identical to TRBD1. Material for sequencing was PBMCs. In DNA form, the CDR3 reads TGTGCCAGCAGCACAGGGGGCGCTGGGGCCAACGTCCTGACTTTC. This codes for CASSTGGAGANVLTF.